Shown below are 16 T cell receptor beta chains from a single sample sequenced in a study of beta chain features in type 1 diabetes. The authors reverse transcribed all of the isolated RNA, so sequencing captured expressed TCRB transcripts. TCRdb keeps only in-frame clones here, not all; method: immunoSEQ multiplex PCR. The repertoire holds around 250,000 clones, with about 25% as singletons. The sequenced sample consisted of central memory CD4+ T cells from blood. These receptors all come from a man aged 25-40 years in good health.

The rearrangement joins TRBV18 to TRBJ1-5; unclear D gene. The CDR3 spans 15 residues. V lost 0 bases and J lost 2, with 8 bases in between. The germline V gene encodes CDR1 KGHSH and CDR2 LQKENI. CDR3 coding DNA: TGTGCCAGCTCACCACCCGGCGGGGGCAATCAGCCCCAGCATTTT. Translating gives CASSPPGGGNQPQHF.

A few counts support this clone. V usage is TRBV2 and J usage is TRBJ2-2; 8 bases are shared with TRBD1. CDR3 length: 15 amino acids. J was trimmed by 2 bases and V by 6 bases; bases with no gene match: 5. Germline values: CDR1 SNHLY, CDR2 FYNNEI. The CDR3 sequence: CASSRDRINTGELFF. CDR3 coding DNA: TGTGCCAGCAGCCGGGACAGGATAAACACCGGGGAGCTGTTTTTT.

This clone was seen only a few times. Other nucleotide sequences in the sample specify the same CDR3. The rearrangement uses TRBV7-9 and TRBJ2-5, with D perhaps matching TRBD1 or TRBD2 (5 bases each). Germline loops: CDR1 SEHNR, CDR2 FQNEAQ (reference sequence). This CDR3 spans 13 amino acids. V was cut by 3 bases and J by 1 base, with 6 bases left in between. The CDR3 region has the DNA TGTGCCAGCAGCTTGAGGGGCCAAGAGACCCAGTACTTC. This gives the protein CASSLRGQETQYF.

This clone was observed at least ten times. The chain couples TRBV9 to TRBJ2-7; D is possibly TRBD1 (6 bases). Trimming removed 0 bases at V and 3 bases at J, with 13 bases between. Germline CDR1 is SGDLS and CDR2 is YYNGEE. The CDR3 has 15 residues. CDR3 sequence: CASSVEGGSNYEQYF. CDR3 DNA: TGTGCCAGCAGCGTAGAAGGGGGATCCAACTACGAGCAGTACTTC.

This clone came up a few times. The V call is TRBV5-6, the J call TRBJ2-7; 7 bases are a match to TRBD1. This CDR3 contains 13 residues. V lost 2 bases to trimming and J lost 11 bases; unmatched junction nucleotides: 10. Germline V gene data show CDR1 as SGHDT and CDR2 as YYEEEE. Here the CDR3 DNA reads TGTGCCAGCAGCTTCGAACTTACCGGGACAGAGTACTTC. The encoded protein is CASSFELTGTEYF.

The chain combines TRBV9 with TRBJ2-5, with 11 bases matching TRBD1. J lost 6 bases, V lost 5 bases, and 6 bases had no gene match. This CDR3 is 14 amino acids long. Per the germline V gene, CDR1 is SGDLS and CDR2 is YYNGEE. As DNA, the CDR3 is TGTGCCAGCAGAAAGGGACAGGGGGAAAAGACCCAGTACTTC. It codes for CASRKGQGEKTQYF.

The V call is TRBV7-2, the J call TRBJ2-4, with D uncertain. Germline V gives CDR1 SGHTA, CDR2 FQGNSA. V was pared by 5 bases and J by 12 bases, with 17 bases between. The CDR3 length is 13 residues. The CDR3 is CASSPPGVAAQYF. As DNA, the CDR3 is TGTGCCAGCAGCCCCCCTGGGGTAGCCGCTCAGTACTTC.

The CDR3 spells CASSSDSIQYF. As DNA, the CDR3 is TGTGCCAGTAGTTCCGACAGCATTCAGTACTTC. The chain has TRBV19 and TRBJ2-4; a weak D match, TRBD1 (5 bases). The CDR3 extends over 11 amino acids. Germline loops: CDR1 LNHDA, CDR2 SQIVND (reference sequence). Trimming took 5 bases from V and 9 from J, leaving 8 bases between them. Variable domain in full (rest from reference TRBV19 and TRBJ2-4): DGGITQSPKYLFRKEGQNVTLSCEQNLNHDAMYWYRQDPGQGLRLIYYSQIVNDFQKGDIAEGYSVSREKKESFPLTVTSAQKNPTAFYLCASSSDSIQYFGAGTRLSVL.

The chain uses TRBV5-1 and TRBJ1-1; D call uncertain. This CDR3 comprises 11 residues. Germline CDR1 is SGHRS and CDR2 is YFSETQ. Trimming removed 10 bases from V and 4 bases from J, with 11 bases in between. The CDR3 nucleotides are TGCGCCCCGGGAGTCGGCACTGAAGCTTTCTTT. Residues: CAPGVGTEAFF. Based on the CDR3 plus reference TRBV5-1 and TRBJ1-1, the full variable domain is KAGVTQTPRYLIKTRGQQVTLSCSPISGHRSVSWYQQTPGQGLQFLFEYFSETQRNKGNFPGRFSGRQFSNSRSEMNVSTLELGDSALYLCAPGVGTEAFFGQGTRLTVV.

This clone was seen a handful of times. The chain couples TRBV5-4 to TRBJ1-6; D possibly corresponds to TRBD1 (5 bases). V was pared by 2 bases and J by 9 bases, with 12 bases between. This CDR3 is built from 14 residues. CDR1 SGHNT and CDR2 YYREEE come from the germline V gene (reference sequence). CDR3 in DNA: TGTGCCAGCAGCTTCGGCAGGGCGGGTTCACCCCTCCACTTT. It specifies CASSFGRAGSPLHF.

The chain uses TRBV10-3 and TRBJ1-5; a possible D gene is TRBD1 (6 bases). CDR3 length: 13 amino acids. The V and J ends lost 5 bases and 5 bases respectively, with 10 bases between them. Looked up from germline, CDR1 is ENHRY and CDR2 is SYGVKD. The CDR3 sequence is CAISPGDHQPQHF. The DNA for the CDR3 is TGTGCCATCAGTCCAGGGGATCATCAGCCCCAGCATTTT.

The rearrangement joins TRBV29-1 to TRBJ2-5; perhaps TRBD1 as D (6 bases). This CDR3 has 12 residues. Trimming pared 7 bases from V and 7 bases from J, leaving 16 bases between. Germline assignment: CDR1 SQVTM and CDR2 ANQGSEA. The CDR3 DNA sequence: TGCAGCGCTGGACCCCAAGGGGGGACCCAGTACTTC. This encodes CSAGPQGGTQYF.

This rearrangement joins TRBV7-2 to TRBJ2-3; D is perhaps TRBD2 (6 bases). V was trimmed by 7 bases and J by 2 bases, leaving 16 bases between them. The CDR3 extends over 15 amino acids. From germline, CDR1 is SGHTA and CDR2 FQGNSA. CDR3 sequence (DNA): TGTGCCAGCAAGAGGACGGGAGTAGACACAGATACGCAGTATTTT. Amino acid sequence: CASKRTGVDTDTQYF.

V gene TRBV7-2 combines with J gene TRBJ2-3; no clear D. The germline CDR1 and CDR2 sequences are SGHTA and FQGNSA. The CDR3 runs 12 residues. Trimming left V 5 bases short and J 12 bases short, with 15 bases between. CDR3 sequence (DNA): TGTGCCAGCAGCGAAGAAGTTGGGCCCCAGTATTTT. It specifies CASSEEVGPQYF.

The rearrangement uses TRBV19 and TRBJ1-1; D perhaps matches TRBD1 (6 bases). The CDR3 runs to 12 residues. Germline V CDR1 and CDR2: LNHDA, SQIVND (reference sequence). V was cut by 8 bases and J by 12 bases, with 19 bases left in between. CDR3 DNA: TGTGCCAGTGCGCAACAGGGCCTGGAGCCTTTCTTT. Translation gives CASAQQGLEPFF.

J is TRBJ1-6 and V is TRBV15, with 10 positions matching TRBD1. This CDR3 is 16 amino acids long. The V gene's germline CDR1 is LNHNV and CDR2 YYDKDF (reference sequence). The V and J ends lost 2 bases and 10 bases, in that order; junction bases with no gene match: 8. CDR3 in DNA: TGTGCCACCAGCAGAAATCCCGGGACAGGGGACTCACCCCTCCACTTT. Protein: CATSRNPGTGDSPLHF.